The entry below describes one TCR beta chain. The antigen is unknown. Germline V CDR1 and CDR2: SGHRS, YFSETQ. CDR3 length: 13 amino acids. V trimming: 3 bases; J trimming: 6 bases; junction bases outside the gene matches: 3. Measured with immunoSEQ multiplex PCR; TCRdb has only the in-frame clones, and not every one. The top ten clones hold around 2.8% of a sample with 190,000 or so clones, roughly four fifths of them seen once. This sample is part of a study of cytomegalovirus exposure and HLA in healthy donors. Findings and caveats of the study: Three CMV-associated chains proved CMV antigen-specific in vitro. Generally TCR sequences proved uncommon, though certain public TCRs appeared in numerous donors.

Sequencing was performed on PBMCs. This chain connects TRBV5-1 to TRBJ1-5, with TRBD1 matching 7 bases. The clonotype originates from a young woman in good health and CMV-seropositive. The chain's CDR3 is CASSSQGGQPQHF. CDR3 bases: TGCGCCAGCAGCTCGCAGGGGGGTCAGCCCCAGCATTTT.